This entry features one TCR beta chain sequence. These data come from a study of blood T cell repertoires in COVID-19. Overall study: Donors in the United States, Italy and Spain gave samples during acute or convalescent COVID-19. Nucleic acid was either cDNA or gDNA, and it came from T cells, B-cell-depleted T cells, or PBMCs.

Produced via immunoSEQ multiplex PCR; TCRdb's table is partial and in-frame only. The sample holds roughly 80,000 clones, about 87% seen once. Looked up from germline, CDR1 is MNHEY and CDR2 is SVGEGT. The CDR3 has 15 amino acids. After removal of 4 bases from V and 7 bases from J, the junction contained 4 bases not matched to a gene. The sequence was collected from a human donor in a cohort sampled during active COVID-19. V and J are TRBV6-2 or TRBV6-3 and TRBJ2-1, with 13 bases matching TRBD2. Source material: peripheral blood. This chain's CDR3 is CASSSPGLAGNEQFF. The CDR3 region has the DNA TGTGCCAGCAGTTCCCCGGGACTAGCGGGAAATGAGCAGTTCTTC.